This T cell receptor beta chain was observed in a study of blood T cells in healthy people across ages. Study-level points and caveats: CMV infection status of these donors was not known. When set beside aged donors, long-lived donors presented more naive CD4+ cells and higher diversity.

PCR was performed a second time for roughly 7 to 11 cycles using a sample-barcoded 5' primer and a J-beta primer mix. MiXCR was run by TCRdb on the 5' RACE reads, yielding one entry per CDR3 protein. Of some 1.5 million distinct CDR3 sequences listed, over 25% are singletons. Turning to this clonotype: Its specificity is unknown.

Germline-derived CDR1 and CDR2 are MNHNY and SVGAGI (reference sequence). This CDR3 region has 13 residues. V lost 6 bases, J lost 3 bases, and 11 bases lay in between. The TCR comes from a woman aged 30 to 39 in good health. The specimen sequenced was blood. The V gene is TRBV6-6, the J gene TRBJ1-1; D perhaps matches TRBD1 (5 bases). The CDR3 region is CASRRGPDTEAFF. DNA for the CDR3: TGTGCCAGCAGGAGGGGACCAGACACTGAAGCTTTCTTT.